Below are 32 T cell receptor beta chains sequenced from a single sample in a study of PD-1 and CTLA-4 blockade in melanoma. Assay used: immunoSEQ multiplex PCR; TCRdb lists only in-frame clones, some missing. The sample records 20,000 or so clones, about nine tenths being singletons. Sequences were derived from CD8+ T cells from peripheral blood, sampled before anti-PD-1 treatment. The source of these receptors is a human donor with melanoma.

This chain connects TRBV2 to TRBJ1-4; possibly TRBD1 for D (5 bases). Trimming removed 0 bases from V and 2 bases from J, with 13 bases in between. The CDR3 contains 17 residues. The germline CDR1 and CDR2 sequences are SNHLY and FYNNEI. CDR3 DNA sequence: TGTGCCAGCAGTGAAGCGCTTCGGGGACGGACTAATGAAAAACTGTTTTTT. Its translation is CASSEALRGRTNEKLFF.

The CDR3 is CASSRTGNNSPLHF. CDR3 DNA: TGTGCCAGCAGTAGGACGGGGAATAATTCACCCCTCCACTTT. This chain joins TRBV11-1 and TRBJ1-6; unclear D gene. Trimming shortened V by 6 bases and J by 5 bases, and 11 bases separated the two germline ends. The CDR3 runs 14 residues. The germline gives CDR1 SGHAT, CDR2 FQDESV (reference sequence).

This clone was observed once. The chain carries TRBV7-8 and TRBJ2-3; D remains unclear. This CDR3 has 15 amino acids. CDR1 SGHVS and CDR2 FQNEAQ come from the germline V gene. With 5 bases removed from V and 1 base from J, the gap between germline ends came to 13 bases. DNA of the CDR3: TGTGCCAGCAGCCCGTCGACCCTACGCACAGATACGCAGTATTTT. Protein product: CASSPSTLRTDTQYF.

The J gene is TRBJ1-2, the V gene TRBV28, with TRBD1 as a possible D gene (5 bases). The CDR3 covers 15 residues. Germline V gene lookup returns CDR1 MDHEN and CDR2 SYDVKM. With 8 bases removed from V and 8 bases from J, the gap between germline ends came to 24 bases. The CDR3 here is CASGSGTGRWEGYTF. CDR3 nucleotides: TGTGCCAGCGGATCAGGAACAGGAAGATGGGAAGGCTACACCTTC.

The chain has TRBV7-9 and TRBJ2-1, with D maybe TRBD1 (5 bases). The CDR3 totals 14 residues. V lost 2 bases and J 10 bases, leaving 15 bases between the germline ends. The V gene's germline CDR1 is SEHNR and CDR2 FQNEAQ (reference sequence). The CDR3, as DNA: TGTGCCAGCAGCTTAAGGGGTCCTCAGGGAGAGCAGTTCTTC. It codes for CASSLRGPQGEQFF.

The gene calls are TRBV9 and TRBJ2-3; D is possibly TRBD1 or TRBD2 (6 bases each). Looked up from germline, CDR1 is SGDLS and CDR2 is YYNGEE. Trimming stripped 0 bases from V and 6 bases from J, with 14 bases between. This CDR3 spans 15 amino acids. CDR3 loop: CASSVGGGPLDTQYF. The CDR3 DNA follows: TGTGCCAGCAGCGTAGGAGGGGGGCCGCTGGATACGCAGTATTTT.

The chain has TRBV27 and TRBJ2-7, with 8 bases that match TRBD1. CDR1 and CDR2 (germline): MNHEY, SMNVEV (reference sequence). The V and J ends lost 3 bases and 0 bases, in that order; junction bases with no gene match: 1. The CDR3 loop spans 14 amino acids. CDR3 region: CASSLGTGSYEQYF. CDR3 in DNA: TGTGCCAGCAGTTTGGGGACAGGCTCCTACGAGCAGTACTTC.

The chain couples TRBV4-2 to TRBJ2-2; D is unresolved. CDR3 length: 15 residues. From germline, CDR1 is LGHNA and CDR2 YNFKEQ. Trimming cost V 0 bases and J 1 base, with 6 bases left between them. The CDR3 DNA reads as TGTGCCAGCAGCCAAGAGTTGGGGAACACCGGGGAGCTGTTTTTT. Its protein product is CASSQELGNTGELFF.

The V and J genes are TRBV12-3 or TRBV12-4 and TRBJ1-1; possibly TRBD1 for D (6 bases). The CDR3 has 13 amino acids. V was clipped by 4 bases and J by 7 bases, with 13 bases between them. The chain's CDR3 is CASSSRDTLEAFF. The CDR3 DNA sequence: TGTGCCAGCAGTTCCCGGGACACACTTGAAGCTTTCTTT.

V is TRBV29-1 and J is TRBJ2-7; D remains ambiguous. V was pared by 1 base and J by 2 bases, with 12 bases between. This CDR3 has 14 residues. Germline V gene data show CDR1 as SQVTM and CDR2 as ANQGSEA. CDR3 nucleotide sequence: TGCAGCGTTGAAGTCTCTGGCAGCACCTACGAGCAGTACTTC. Its translation: CSVEVSGSTYEQYF.

This chain joins TRBV27 and TRBJ2-7; 7 bases agree with TRBD1. The germline V gene has CDR1 MNHEY and CDR2 SMNVEV (reference sequence). The CDR3 runs to 14 residues. With 0 bases clipped from V and 3 bases from J, the junction kept 2 bases outside the gene matches. The CDR3 spells CASSLSGQNYEQYF. CDR3 nucleotide sequence: TGTGCCAGCAGTTTATCGGGACAGAACTACGAGCAGTACTTC.

The gene calls are TRBV19 and TRBJ1-1; a weak D match, TRBD1 (5 bases). Trimming took 3 bases from V and 4 from J, leaving 9 bases between them. CDR1 is LNHDA, CDR2 SQIVND, per germline (reference sequence). The CDR3 is 13 amino acids. The CDR3 loop reads CASSMGGSTEAFF. CDR3 nucleotides: TGTGCCAGTAGTATGGGGGGAAGCACTGAAGCTTTCTTT. Using reference TRBV19 and TRBJ1-1 for the parts outside the CDR3, the full variable domain is DGGITQSPKYLFRKEGQNVTLSCEQNLNHDAMYWYRQDPGQGLRLIYYSQIVNDFQKGDIAEGYSVSREKKESFPLTVTSAQKNPTAFYLCASSMGGSTEAFFGQGTRLTVV.

This clone was counted once. The chain joins TRBV3-1 (or the pseudogene TRBV3-2) to TRBJ2-2, with TRBD2 matching over 15 bases. This CDR3 contains 17 residues. After removal of 4 bases from V and 5 bases from J, the junction contained 5 bases not matched to a gene. The V gene's germline CDR1 is LGHDT and CDR2 YNNKEL (reference sequence). The CDR3 sequence: CASSPGLAGGLTGELFF. DNA of the CDR3: TGTGCCAGCAGCCCAGGACTAGCGGGGGGGCTAACCGGGGAGCTGTTTTTT.

The chain has TRBV7-9 and TRBJ1-6; D gene ambiguous. V was trimmed by 7 bases and J by 7 bases, leaving 8 bases between them. CDR1 SEHNR and CDR2 FQNEAQ come from the germline V gene (reference sequence). This CDR3 comprises 12 residues. CDR3 region: CASNSMNSPLHF. DNA for the CDR3: TGTGCCAGCAATAGTATGAATTCACCCCTCCACTTT.

This clone was observed a single time. V and J are TRBV11-1 and TRBJ2-1, with TRBD2 as a possible D gene (5 bases). The length of the CDR3 is 11 residues. Trimming left V 5 bases short and J 10 bases short, with 9 bases between. In germline, CDR1 is SGHAT, CDR2 FQDESV (reference sequence). This chain's CDR3 is CASSQSGEQFF. The CDR3 region has the DNA TGTGCCAGCAGCCAGTCGGGGGAGCAGTTCTTC.

The chain recombines TRBV24-1 with TRBJ1-3; unclear D gene. The CDR3 runs to 13 residues. V lost 5 bases to trimming and J lost 4 bases, with 8 bases between them. Germline values: CDR1 KGHDR, CDR2 SFDVKD. In nucleotides, the CDR3 is TGTGCCACCAGTGCCCCACCCGGAAACACCATATATTTT. Its protein product is CATSAPPGNTIYF.

This clone appeared once. The rearrangement links TRBV7-2 to TRBJ2-1; maybe TRBD2 (7 bases). The V and J ends lost 5 bases and 7 bases respectively, with 12 bases between them. This CDR3 comprises 13 residues. Per germline, CDR1 SGHTA and CDR2 FQGNSA. CDR3 protein: CASSGGALNEQFF. CDR3 nucleotides: TGTGCCAGCAGCGGGGGGGCTCTAAATGAGCAGTTCTTC.

This clone was picked up one time. The CDR3 sequence: CASSFRQGYMNTEAFF. DNA of the CDR3: TGTGCCAGCAGCTTCAGACAGGGTTACATGAACACTGAAGCTTTCTTT. V gene TRBV7-8 combines with J gene TRBJ1-1, with 7 bases identical to TRBD1. Per germline, CDR1 SGHVS and CDR2 FQNEAQ. The CDR3 totals 16 residues. The junction had 7 bases not matched to a gene; V was cut back by 3 bases and J by 0 bases.

The chain links TRBV30 to TRBJ1-1; a weak D match, TRBD1 (5 bases). Deletions cut 7 bases from V and 6 bases from J, with 18 bases between. The CDR3 is made up of 13 amino acids. CDR1 GTSNPN and CDR2 SVGIG come from the germline V gene (reference sequence). The CDR3 DNA reads TGTGCCTTTAACTCCGGGACGCCGGCTGAAGCTTTCTTT. Protein sequence: CAFNSGTPAEAFF.

The chain carries TRBV28 and TRBJ1-2; D not certain. CDR3 length equals 14 residues. In germline, CDR1 is MDHEN, CDR2 SYDVKM. The V end was cut by 7 bases, the J end by 1 base, with 13 bases between. The CDR3 sequence: CASIGSKRNYGYTF. CDR3 bases: TGTGCCAGCATCGGCAGCAAACGTAACTATGGCTACACCTTC.

This clone was found a few times. The V call is TRBV6-5, the J call TRBJ2-3; TRBD1 matches 10 bases. This CDR3 spans 15 amino acids. With 7 bases clipped from V and 1 base from J, the junction kept 5 bases outside the gene matches. Germline V gives CDR1 MNHEY, CDR2 SVGAGI. Here the CDR3 reads CASIDGTGGTDTQYF. The CDR3, as DNA: TGTGCCAGCATCGACGGGACAGGGGGCACAGATACGCAGTATTTT.

The V call is TRBV6-5, the J call TRBJ1-2, with a weak D call TRBD1 (5 bases). Trimming took 2 bases from V and 4 from J, leaving 11 bases between them. CDR1 is MNHEY and CDR2 is SVGAGI in the germline V gene. This CDR3 spans 14 amino acids. CDR3 loop: CASSYADSVYGYTF. Here the CDR3 DNA reads TGTGCCAGCAGTTACGCCGACAGCGTCTATGGCTACACCTTC.

J is TRBJ2-1 and V is TRBV9; 7 bases agree with TRBD1. The CDR3 is made up of 15 amino acids. V shed 3 bases, J shed 7 bases, and the junction held 10 bases outside the gene matches. CDR1 and CDR2 (germline): SGDLS, YYNGEE. CDR3 residues: CASSAPGGKGNEQFF. The CDR3 DNA is TGTGCCAGCAGCGCCCCAGGGGGTAAAGGGAATGAGCAGTTCTTC.

This chain links TRBV2 with TRBJ1-2, with D possibly being TRBD1 (5 bases). The CDR3 extends over 15 amino acids. Germline V gene data show CDR1 as SNHLY and CDR2 as FYNNEI. Trimming shortened V by 0 bases and J by 4 bases, and 12 bases separated the two germline ends. In DNA form, the CDR3 reads TGTGCCAGCAGTGAAGCGCTTGAGGGGCTCTATGGCTACACCTTC. Its translation is CASSEALEGLYGYTF. The full variable domain, its missing parts supplied by reference TRBV2 and TRBJ1-2, is EPEVTQTPSHQVTQMGQEVILRCVPISNHLYFYWYRQILGQKVEFLVSFYNNEISEKSEIFDDQFSVERPDGSNFTLKIRSTKLEDSAMYFCASSEALEGLYGYTFGSGTRLTVV.

The chain employs TRBV30 and TRBJ2-1; D may be TRBD1 (5 bases). The CDR3 is 15 residues long. V shed 0 bases and J shed 2 bases, with 11 bases lying between them. CDR1 and CDR2 from the germline V gene are GTSNPN and SVGIG (reference sequence). The CDR3 sequence: CAWSVGSGPYNEQFF. Written as DNA, the CDR3 is TGTGCCTGGAGTGTCGGGTCAGGGCCCTACAATGAGCAGTTCTTC.

This clone has just a few counts. The chain is built from TRBV10-3 and TRBJ1-6, with a possible D match to TRBD1 (5 bases). Per germline, CDR1 ENHRY and CDR2 SYGVKD. V gave up 10 bases and J gave up 9 bases, with 13 bases separating them. There are 12 residues in the CDR3. The CDR3 region is CATDTGSSPLHF. CDR3 nucleotides: TGTGCCACGGACACCGGGAGTTCACCCCTCCACTTT.

V and J are TRBV19 and TRBJ1-5, with D perhaps TRBD1 (5 bases). Germline V gene sequence: CDR1 LNHDA, CDR2 SQIVND (reference sequence). There are 15 residues in the CDR3. Trimming shortened V by 5 bases and J by 3 bases, and 14 bases separated the two germline ends. CDR3: CASSPNGGYNQPQHF. For the CDR3, the DNA is TGTGCCAGTAGTCCCAACGGGGGTTACAATCAGCCCCAGCATTTT.

The J gene is TRBJ1-2, the V gene TRBV19; D ambiguous. Germline loops: CDR1 LNHDA, CDR2 SQIVND (reference sequence). The CDR3 consists of 12 residues. The V gene lost 5 bases and the J gene lost 2 bases, with 6 bases spanning the gap. For the CDR3, the DNA is TGTGCCAGTAGTCGGGGAAACTATGGCTACACCTTC. Its translation is CASSRGNYGYTF.

In its sample, this clone was seen once. The chain uses TRBV24-1 and TRBJ1-2; possible D gene TRBD1, 5 bases. The CDR3 length is 16 residues. The V and J ends lost 0 bases and 2 bases respectively, with 12 bases between them. Germline V gene lookup returns CDR1 KGHDR and CDR2 SFDVKD. DNA of the CDR3: TGTGCCACCAGTGATTTGTCTGACAGTAAAAACTATGGCTACACCTTC. Amino acids: CATSDLSDSKNYGYTF.

V and J are TRBV12-5 and TRBJ2-1; D unresolved. Looked up from germline, CDR1 is LGHNT and CDR2 is FRNRAP. With 0 bases removed from V and 8 bases from J, the gap between germline ends came to 2 bases. This CDR3 has 11 amino acids. CDR3 region: CASGLVDEQFF. CDR3 bases: TGTGCTAGTGGTTTGGTCGATGAGCAGTTCTTC.

The chain couples TRBV29-1 to TRBJ2-7; possibly TRBD1 or TRBD2 for D (5 bases each). This CDR3 spans 13 amino acids. V lost 8 bases, J lost 0 bases, and 14 bases lay in between. CDR1 is SQVTM and CDR2 is ANQGSEA in the germline V gene. The CDR3, as DNA: TGCAGCTTCCGGGACGGAGGCTCCTACGAGCAGTACTTC. It codes for CSFRDGGSYEQYF.

V and J are TRBV13 and TRBJ1-4, with D possibly matching TRBD1 (5 bases). Trimming shortened V by 4 bases and J by 6 bases, and 15 bases separated the two germline ends. The germline V gene has CDR1 PRHDT and CDR2 FYEKMQ (reference sequence). The CDR3 is made up of 15 amino acids. CDR3: CASSSRLQGDEKLFF. The CDR3 bases are TGTGCCAGCAGCTCCCGCCTGCAGGGCGATGAAAAACTGTTTTTT.